The clone carrying this T cell receptor (beta chain) was detected many times. Germline CDR1 SGHNT, CDR2 YENEEA. CDR3 length: 15 amino acids. V was clipped by 5 bases and J by 5 bases; unmatched bases: 11. The data stem from a study of T cells in Graves' hyperthyroidism and ophthalmopathy. Amplification of TCR beta CDR3 regions was performed using RNA transcripts as template. In the first-round RT-PCR of the TCR CDR3, the HTBI primer set was used. TCRdb re-derived calls from the multiplex PCR reads in MiXCR, one entry per CDR3 protein. The table lists about 380,000 distinct CDR3 sequences, approximately 13% of them singletons.

The sequence derives from a woman in her sixties or seventies with Graves' hyperthyroidism. Sample: blood. The V gene is TRBV11-3, the J gene TRBJ2-5; 7 nucleotides match TRBD1. This chain's CDR3 is CASSPGTARMETQYF. DNA for the CDR3: TGTGCCAGCAGCCCAGGGACAGCCCGGATGGAGACCCAGTACTTC.